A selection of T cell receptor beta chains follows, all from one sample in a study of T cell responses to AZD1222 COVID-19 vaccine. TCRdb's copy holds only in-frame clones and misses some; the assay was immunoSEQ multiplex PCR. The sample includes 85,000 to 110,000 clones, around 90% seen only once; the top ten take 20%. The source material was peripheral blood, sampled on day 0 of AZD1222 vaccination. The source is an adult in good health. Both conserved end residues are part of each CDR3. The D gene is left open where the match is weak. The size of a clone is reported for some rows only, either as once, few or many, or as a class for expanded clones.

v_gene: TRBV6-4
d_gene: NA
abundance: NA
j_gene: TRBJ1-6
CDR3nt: TGTGCCAGCAGTGAACAGGGCAGGTCACCCCTCCACTTT
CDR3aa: CASSEQGRSPLHF

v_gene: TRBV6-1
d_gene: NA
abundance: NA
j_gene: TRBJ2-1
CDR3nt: TGTGCCAGCAGTGAAAGGCAGGGACCCTACAATGAGCAGTTCTTC
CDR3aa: CASSERQGPYNEQFF

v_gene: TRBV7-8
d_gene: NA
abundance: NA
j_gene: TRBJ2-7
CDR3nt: TGTGCCAGCAGCTTACTAGGTTCTGCCTACGAGCAGTACTTC
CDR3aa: CASSLLGSAYEQYF

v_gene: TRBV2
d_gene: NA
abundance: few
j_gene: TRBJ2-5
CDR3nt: TGTGCCAGCAGTGAAGGACAAGCGAAAGAGACCCAGTACTTC
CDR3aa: CASSEGQAKETQYF

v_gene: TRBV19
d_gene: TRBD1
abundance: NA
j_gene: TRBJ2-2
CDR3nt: TGTGCCAGTACCCCCCTGGGACAGGCGAACACCGGGGAGCTGTTTTTT
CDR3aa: CASTPLGQANTGELFF

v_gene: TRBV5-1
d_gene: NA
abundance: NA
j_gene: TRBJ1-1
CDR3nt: TGCGCCAGCAGCTTTCAGGGTGAAGCTTTCTTT
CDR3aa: CASSFQGEAFF

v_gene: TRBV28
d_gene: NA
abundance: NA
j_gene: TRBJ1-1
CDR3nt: TGTGCCAGCCTTCCATGGCTCGGTGAAGCTTTCTTT
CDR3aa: CASLPWLGEAFF

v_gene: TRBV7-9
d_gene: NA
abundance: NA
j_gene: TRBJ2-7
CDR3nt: TGTGCCAGCGGGGCAAGGACCTACGAGCAGTACTTC
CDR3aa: CASGARTYEQYF

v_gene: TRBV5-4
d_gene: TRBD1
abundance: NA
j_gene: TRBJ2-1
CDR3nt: TGTGCCAGCAGCCCCGGGACAGGAGATTACAATGAGCAGTTCTTC
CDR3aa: CASSPGTGDYNEQFF

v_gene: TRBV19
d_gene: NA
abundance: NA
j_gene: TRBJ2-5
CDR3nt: TGTGCCAGTAGTATTGAGACAGCTCAAGAGACCCAGTACTTC
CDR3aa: CASSIETAQETQYF

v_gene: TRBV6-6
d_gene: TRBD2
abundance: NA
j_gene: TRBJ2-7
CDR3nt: TGTGCCAGCAGTCGGGACTACCTCTACGAGCAGTACTTC
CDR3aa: CASSRDYLYEQYF

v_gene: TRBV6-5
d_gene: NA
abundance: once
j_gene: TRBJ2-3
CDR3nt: TGTGCCAGCAGACGGGCGGGTCCAGATACGCAGTATTTT
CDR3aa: CASRRAGPDTQYF

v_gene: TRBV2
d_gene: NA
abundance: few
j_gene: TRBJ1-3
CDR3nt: TGTGCCAGCAGTTTAAACTCTGGAAACACCATATATTTT
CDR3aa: CASSLNSGNTIYF

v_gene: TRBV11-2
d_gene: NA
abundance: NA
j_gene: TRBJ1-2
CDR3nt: TGTGCCAGCAGCTTAGGGGGCCAGAACTATGGCTACACCTTC
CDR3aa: CASSLGGQNYGYTF

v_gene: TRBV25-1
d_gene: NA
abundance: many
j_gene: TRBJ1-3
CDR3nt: TGTGCCAGCAGACAGGGAGGAACTGGAAACACCATATATTTT
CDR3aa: CASRQGGTGNTIYF

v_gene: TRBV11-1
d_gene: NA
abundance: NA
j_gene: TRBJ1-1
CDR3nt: TGTGCCAGCAGCTTCAGACTTATGGTACCCACTGAAGCTTTCTTT
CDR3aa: CASSFRLMVPTEAFF

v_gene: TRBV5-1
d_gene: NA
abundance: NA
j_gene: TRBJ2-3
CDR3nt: TGCGCCAGCAGCTTAGACACAGATACGCAGTATTTT
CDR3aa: CASSLDTDTQYF

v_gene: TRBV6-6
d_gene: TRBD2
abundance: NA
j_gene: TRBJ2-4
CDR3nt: TGTGCCAGCAGTTATGGGGGGGAATTCGCCAAAAACATTCAGTACTTC
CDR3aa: CASSYGGEFAKNIQYF

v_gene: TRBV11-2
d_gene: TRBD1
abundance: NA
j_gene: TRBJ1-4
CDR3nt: TGTGCCAGCAGCTTAGTGGCAGTCTCAGGGGGCTGGAGTGAAAAACTGTTTTTT
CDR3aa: CASSLVAVSGGWSEKLFF

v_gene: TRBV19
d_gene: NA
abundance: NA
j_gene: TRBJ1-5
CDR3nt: TGTGCCAGTAGTATCGGGTCAGCTGGCCAGCCCCAGCATTTT
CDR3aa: CASSIGSAGQPQHF

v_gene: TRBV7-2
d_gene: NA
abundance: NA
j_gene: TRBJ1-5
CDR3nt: TGTGCCAGCAGCTTAAACAGCTATAGCAATCAGCCCCAGCATTTT
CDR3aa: CASSLNSYSNQPQHF

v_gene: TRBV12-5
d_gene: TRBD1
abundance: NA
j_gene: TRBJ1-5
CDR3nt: TGTGCTAGTGGTTACGGACAGGGGAATCAGCCCCAGCATTTT
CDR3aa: CASGYGQGNQPQHF

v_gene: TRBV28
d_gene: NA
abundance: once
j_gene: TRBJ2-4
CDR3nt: TGTGCCAGCAAACCCGGGCTCAGGGGAAACATTCAGTACTTC
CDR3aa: CASKPGLRGNIQYF

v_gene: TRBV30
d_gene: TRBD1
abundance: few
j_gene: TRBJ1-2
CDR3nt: TGTGCCTCGCCCCGGACAGGGGACCCTAACTATGGCTACACCTTC
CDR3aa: CASPRTGDPNYGYTF

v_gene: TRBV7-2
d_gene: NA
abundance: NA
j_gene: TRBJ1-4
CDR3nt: TGTGCCAGCAGCTTAGCGGTCTTTGAAAAACTGTTTTTT
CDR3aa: CASSLAVFEKLFF

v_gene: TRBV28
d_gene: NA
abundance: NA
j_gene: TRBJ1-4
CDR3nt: TGTGCCAGCAGTTTAACCAGGGATCGGGAAAAACTGTTTTTT
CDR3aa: CASSLTRDREKLFF

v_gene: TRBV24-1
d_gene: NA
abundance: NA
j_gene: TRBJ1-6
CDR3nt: TGTGCCACCAGTGATTTGGAGGGAGCGTCTCCGATTGATGGGTCCTATAATTCACCCCTCCACTTT
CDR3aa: CATSDLEGASPIDGSYNSPLHF

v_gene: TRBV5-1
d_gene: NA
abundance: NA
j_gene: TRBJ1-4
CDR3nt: TGCGCCAGCTCGCGAGGGGACGGAGAAAAACTGTTTTTT
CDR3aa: CASSRGDGEKLFF

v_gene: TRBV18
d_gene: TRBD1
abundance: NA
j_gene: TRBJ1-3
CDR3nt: TGTGCCAGCTCATTGCAGGGGGCCAGAAACACCATATATTTT
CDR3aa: CASSLQGARNTIYF

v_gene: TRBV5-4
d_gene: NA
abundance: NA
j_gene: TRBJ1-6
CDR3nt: TGTGCCAGCAGCTTGGGGGGGTCTAATTCACCCCTCCACTTT
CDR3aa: CASSLGGSNSPLHF

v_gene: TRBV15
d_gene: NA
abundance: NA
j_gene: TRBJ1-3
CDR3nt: TGTGCCACCAGCAGAGATCAGGGAACCGGCTCTGGAAACACCATATATTTT
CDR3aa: CATSRDQGTGSGNTIYF

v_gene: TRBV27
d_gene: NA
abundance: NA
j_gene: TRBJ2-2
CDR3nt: TGTGCCAGCAGTTCTAAGGGACACATCACCGGGGAGCTGTTTTTT
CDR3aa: CASSSKGHITGELFF

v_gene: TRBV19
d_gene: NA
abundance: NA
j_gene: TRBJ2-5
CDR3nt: TGTGCCAGTAGTATGGGGCAGCGGGAGACCCAGTACTTC
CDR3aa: CASSMGQRETQYF

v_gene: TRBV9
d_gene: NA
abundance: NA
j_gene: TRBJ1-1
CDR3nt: TGTGCCAGCAGCCTGCGACAGATGAACACTGAAGCTTTCTTT
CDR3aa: CASSLRQMNTEAFF

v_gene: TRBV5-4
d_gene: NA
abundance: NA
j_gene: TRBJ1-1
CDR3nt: TGTGCCAGCAGCCCCCAGGTAGGGGAGGGGACTGAAGCTTTCTTT
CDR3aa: CASSPQVGEGTEAFF

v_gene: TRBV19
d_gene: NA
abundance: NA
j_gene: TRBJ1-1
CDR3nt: TGTGCCAGTAGTCCTCGAGTAAGGGGGTCTCAAGATACGGCTTTCTTT
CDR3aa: CASSPRVRGSQDTAFF

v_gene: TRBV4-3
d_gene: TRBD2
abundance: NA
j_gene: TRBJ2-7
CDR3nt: TGCGCCAGCAGCCAAGTAACTAGCGGGAACTACGAGCAGTACTTC
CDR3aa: CASSQVTSGNYEQYF

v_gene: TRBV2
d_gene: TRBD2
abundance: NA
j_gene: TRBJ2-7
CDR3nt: TGTGCCAGCAGTGAGGACGGGAGGGGGATAGACGAGCAGTACTTC
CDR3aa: CASSEDGRGIDEQYF

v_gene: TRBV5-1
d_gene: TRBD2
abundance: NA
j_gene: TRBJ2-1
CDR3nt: TGCGCCAGCGGGATGGGGGGGAGCAATGAGCAGTTCTTC
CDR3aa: CASGMGGSNEQFF

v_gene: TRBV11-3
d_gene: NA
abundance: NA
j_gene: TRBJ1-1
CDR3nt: TGTGCCAGCAGCTTCGCAGGGAACACTGAAGCTTTCTTT
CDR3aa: CASSFAGNTEAFF

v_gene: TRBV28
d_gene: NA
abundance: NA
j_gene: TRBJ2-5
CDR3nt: TGTGCCAGCAGCGGGGGCGCTAGACTCCAAGAGACCCAGTACTTC
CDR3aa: CASSGGARLQETQYF

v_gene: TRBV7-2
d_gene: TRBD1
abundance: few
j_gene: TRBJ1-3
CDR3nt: TGTGCCAGCAGCGGACGGACAGGGTCTGGAAACACCATATATTTT
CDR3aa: CASSGRTGSGNTIYF

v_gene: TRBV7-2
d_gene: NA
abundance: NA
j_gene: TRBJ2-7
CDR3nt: TGTGCCAGCAGCTTGGAACGGAGCTACGAGCAGTACTTC
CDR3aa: CASSLERSYEQYF

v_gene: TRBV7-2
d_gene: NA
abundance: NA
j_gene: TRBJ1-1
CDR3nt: TGTGCCAGCACCTTTGGGGGGGTAAACACTGAAGCTTTCTTT
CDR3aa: CASTFGGVNTEAFF

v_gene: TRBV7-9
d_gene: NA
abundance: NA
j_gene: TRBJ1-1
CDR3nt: TGTGCCAGCAGCGCTATCGTGTTTGAAGCTTTCTTT
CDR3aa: CASSAIVFEAFF

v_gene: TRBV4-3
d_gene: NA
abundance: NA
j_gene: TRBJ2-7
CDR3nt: TGCGCCAGCAGCCCAGGCATAGGGGTCTACGAGCAGTACTTC
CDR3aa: CASSPGIGVYEQYF

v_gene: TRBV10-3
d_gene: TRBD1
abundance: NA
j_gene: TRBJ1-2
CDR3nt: TGTGCCATCAGTCAGGGGGCAGACTATGGCTACACCTTC
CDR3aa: CAISQGADYGYTF

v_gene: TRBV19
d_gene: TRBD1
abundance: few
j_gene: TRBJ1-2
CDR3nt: TGTGCCAGTACACTCCGGGACAGGGGCATCTATGGCTACACCTTC
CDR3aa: CASTLRDRGIYGYTF

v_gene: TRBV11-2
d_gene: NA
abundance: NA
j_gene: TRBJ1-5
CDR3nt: TGTGCCAGCAGCTTAGGAACGGCTAATCAGCCCCAGCATTTT
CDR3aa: CASSLGTANQPQHF

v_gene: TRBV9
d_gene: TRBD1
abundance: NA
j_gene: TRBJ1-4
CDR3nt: TGTGCCAGCAGCCCCTGGGGGACAGATAATGAAAAACTGTTTTTT
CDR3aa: CASSPWGTDNEKLFF

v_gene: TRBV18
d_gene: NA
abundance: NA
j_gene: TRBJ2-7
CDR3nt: TGTGCCAGCTCACCAAACCTAGCTGGTTACGAGCAGTACTTC
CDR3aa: CASSPNLAGYEQYF